The clone carrying this TCR beta chain was detected a few times. Its cognate antigen is unknown. The method was immunoSEQ multiplex PCR; TCRdb's version includes in-frame clones alone and lacks a portion of them. The sample has roughly 150,000 clones, 86% seen once. These data belong to a study of Ad26.COV2.S vaccination and SARS-CoV-2 variants. Study-wide points: Vaccinees showed greater spike-specific TCR breadth than placebo recipients. Total responses of T cells may have been underestimated by the analyses of TCR breadth and depth. The authors reported substantial breadth in spike-specific CD8+ and CD4+ T cell responses after vaccination.

This CDR3 contains 12 residues. The germline V and J ends were trimmed by 1 base and 6 bases, with 7 bases remaining between them. The clonotype comes from a human donor who had recovered from COVID-19. Here the sequenced sample was peripheral blood, taken after recovery from COVID-19. V and J are TRBV12-3 or TRBV12-4 and TRBJ2-7; D is unclear. The CDR3: CASSLVGFEQYF. DNA for the CDR3: TGTGCCAGCAGTTTAGTGGGTTTCGAGCAGTACTTC.